A selection of T cell receptor beta chains follows, all from one sample in a study of blood T cell repertoires in COVID-19. TCRdb's copy holds only in-frame clones and misses some; the assay was immunoSEQ multiplex PCR. The sample yields 200,000 to 250,000 clones, around 88% seen once. Sequenced: peripheral blood. The receptors originated from a man between 18 and 35 years old with active or convalescent COVID-19. Each CDR3 is given with its conserved first and last residue.

v_gene: TRBV4-1; CDR3aa: CASSQTLEKLFF
v_gene: TRBV30; CDR3aa: CAWSGAQGARTEAFF
v_gene: TRBV28; CDR3aa: CASSLVQGVNSNQPQHF
v_gene: TRBV7-2; CDR3aa: CASESGRTDTQYF
v_gene: TRBV19; CDR3aa: CAVKPGTGGSETQYF
v_gene: TRBV11-2; CDR3aa: CASSLGGSSGVEAFF
v_gene: TRBV25-1; CDR3aa: CASSEPGSTNTGELFF
v_gene: TRBV11-2; CDR3aa: CASSLDRSLAGEHEQYF
v_gene: TRBV3-1/TRBV3-2; CDR3aa: CASSPRDRTYEQYF
v_gene: TRBV19; CDR3aa: CASSKTGGTNSLSSYNEQFF
v_gene: TRBV2; CDR3aa: CASRKTRGGSVSGEQYF
v_gene: TRBV27; CDR3aa: CASSSQLPGHGYTF
v_gene: TRBV19; CDR3aa: CASSTSGTFSSYEQYF
v_gene: TRBV5-4; CDR3aa: CASSVKMDRDYGYTF
v_gene: TRBV6-2/TRBV6-3; CDR3aa: CASSPTGVTDTQYF
v_gene: TRBV15; CDR3aa: CATSRDRGLAGPPSLYEQYF
v_gene: TRBV29-1; CDR3aa: CSVERQGLSYNEQFF
v_gene: TRBV7-9; CDR3aa: CASSLDLSRGGYTF
v_gene: TRBV14; CDR3aa: CASSQVRIPTEAFF
v_gene: TRBV11-3; CDR3aa: CASSHRIGRERVTDTQYF
v_gene: TRBV30; CDR3aa: CAWRSLVRDRDSGNTIYF
v_gene: TRBV11-2; CDR3aa: CASSLGEFGTQYF
v_gene: TRBV19; CDR3aa: CASSTGVTYEQYF
v_gene: TRBV6-6; CDR3aa: CASSYQGTTNEKLFF
v_gene: TRBV9; CDR3aa: CASSARDRESAQHF
v_gene: TRBV19; CDR3aa: CASSINAGWTEAFF
v_gene: TRBV27; CDR3aa: CASSSPWTKTTGELFF